This TCR beta chain appears in the sequencing data of a study of CD8 T cells in Susac syndrome. V lost 3 bases to trimming and J lost 0 bases, with 14 bases between them. Germline loops: CDR1 MNHEY, CDR2 SMNVEV (reference sequence). The CDR3 runs to 16 residues. The authors reverse transcribed roughly 0.5 to 1 ug RNA with random hexamers. TCRdb re-called the immunoSEQ multiplex PCR reads with MiXCR, one entry per CDR3 protein. The sample lists some 120,000 distinct CDR3 sequences, 90% to 95% occurring once. The chain joins TRBV27 to TRBJ2-5, with D hard to call. The sequenced material came from CD8+ T cells from PBMCs. The TCR originated in a human donor with multiple sclerosis. DNA of the CDR3: TGTGCCAGCAGTTTCGGAACAGACCCATACCAAGAGACCCAGTACTTC. Translating gives CASSFGTDPYQETQYF.